The 26 T cell receptor beta chains below were found in one sample sequenced in a study of cytomegalovirus exposure and HLA in healthy donors. With 60 Vbeta and 13 Jbeta primers, the PCR was carried out. Assay: immunoSEQ multiplex PCR; the TCRdb copy retains only in-frame clones and omits some. The sample holds 200,000 to 250,000 clones, about 77% seen once. The specimen sequenced was PBMCs. The receptors come from a boy aged 10-17 years in good health and CMV-seronegative.

This chain uses TRBV13 with TRBJ2-1; 10 bases match TRBD2. Germline values: CDR1 PRHDT, CDR2 FYEKMQ (reference sequence). The CDR3 is 17 amino acids. Trimming removed 1 base from V and 4 bases from J; junction bases left unmatched: 7. CDR3 DNA sequence: TGTGCCAGCAGCTTAGAAGCGGGAGGGCCTTCTTACAATGAGCAGTTCTTC. Translation: CASSLEAGGPSYNEQFF.

This clone showed up just a few times. The gene calls are TRBV10-3 and TRBJ2-3; 8 positions agree with TRBD2. From germline, CDR1 is ENHRY and CDR2 SYGVKD. The J segment lost 3 bases and the V segment lost 5 bases, leaving 7 bases of the junction unmatched. CDR3 length: 15 residues. The chain's CDR3 is CAISPRGGGTDTQYF. The CDR3 DNA reads as TGTGCCATCAGTCCCCGGGGGGGCGGAACAGATACGCAGTATTTT.

J is TRBJ2-7 and V is TRBV30, with 9 nucleotides matching TRBD1. Germline lookup yields CDR1 GTSNPN and CDR2 SVGIG (reference sequence). The CDR3 extends over 12 amino acids. The J segment lost 6 bases and the V segment lost 3 bases, leaving 3 bases of the junction unmatched. CDR3 residues: CAWRLDRGEQYF. The CDR3 bases are TGTGCCTGGAGGCTGGACAGGGGCGAGCAGTACTTC.

V and J are TRBV5-6 and TRBJ2-1; no firm D call. The V gene's germline CDR1 is SGHDT and CDR2 YYEEEE. The V gene lost 0 bases and the J gene lost 5 bases, with 3 bases spanning the gap. The CDR3 has 12 residues. This CDR3 reads CASSLANNEQFF. CDR3 nucleotides: TGTGCCAGCAGCTTGGCTAACAATGAGCAGTTCTTC.

This chain joins TRBV5-8 and TRBJ1-1; D uncertain. Trimming stripped 0 bases from V and 10 bases from J, with 7 bases between. The CDR3 runs 11 residues. Germline V gene sequence: CDR1 SGHTS, CDR2 YDEGEE. For the CDR3, the DNA is TGTGCCAGCAGCTTGGGACACCTAGCTTTCTTT. It is translated as CASSLGHLAFF.

The chain recombines TRBV5-1 with TRBJ2-7; tentatively, D is TRBD2 (7 bases). The CDR3 runs to 13 residues. Between the trimmed V and J ends, which lost 3 bases and 6 bases, there was a span of 13 bases. Germline V gene data show CDR1 as SGHRS and CDR2 as YFSETQ. CDR3 sequence: CASSSGEGSEQYF. The CDR3 nucleotides are TGCGCCAGCAGCTCAGGGGAGGGCTCCGAGCAGTACTTC.

This clone was seen only once. The chain is built from TRBV13 and TRBJ2-7; 8 positions match TRBD2. Germline V gene lookup returns CDR1 PRHDT and CDR2 FYEKMQ (reference sequence). CDR3 length equals 14 residues. Trimming took 5 bases from V and 6 from J; bases not matched to a gene: 9. The CDR3 DNA reads as TGTGCCAGCAGCCGGGAAGCGGGAGAGGGCGAGCAGTACTTC. Its protein product is CASSREAGEGEQYF.

The V gene is TRBV11-2, the J gene TRBJ2-1; the D gene is possibly TRBD2 (5 bases). Germline CDR1 SGHAT, CDR2 FQNNGV. The CDR3 covers 15 residues. Trimming pared 5 bases from V and 0 bases from J, leaving 11 bases between. The CDR3 is CASSGRASSYNEQFF. The DNA of the CDR3 is TGTGCCAGCAGCGGGCGGGCGAGCTCCTACAATGAGCAGTTCTTC.

The chain carries TRBV30 and TRBJ1-4, with D unclear. Germline lookup yields CDR1 GTSNPN and CDR2 SVGIG (reference sequence). The CDR3 is 17 residues long. The V end was cut by 1 base, the J end by 2 bases, with 17 bases between. CDR3 DNA sequence: TGTGCCTGGAGTGGAAAACATCGAATCTCTACTAATGAAAAACTGTTTTTT. Translating gives CAWSGKHRISTNEKLFF.

The chain joins TRBV25-1 to TRBJ1-1, with 8 bases lining up with TRBD1. The V gene end was trimmed by 7 bases and the J gene end by 3 bases; junction bases not matched to a gene: 10. Germline V CDR1 and CDR2: MGHDK, SYGVNS. The CDR3 has 15 residues. CDR3 DNA sequence: TGTGCCAGCATTACCACAGGGGGAGGAGACACTGAAGCTTTCTTT. Translation: CASITTGGGDTEAFF. Full variable domain (outside the CDR3, taken from reference TRBV25-1 and TRBJ1-1): EADIYQTPRYLVIGTGKKITLECSQTMGHDKMYWYQQDPGMELHLIHYSYGVNSTEKGDLSSESTVSRIRTEHFPLTLESARPSHTSQYLCASITTGGGDTEAFFGQGTRLTVV.

V gene TRBV6-1 combines with J gene TRBJ1-5, with D maybe TRBD1 (5 bases). The CDR3 sequence is 16 residues long. Germline CDR1 MNHNS, CDR2 SASEGT. Trimming removed 4 bases from V and 0 bases from J, with 13 bases in between. The CDR3 DNA follows: TGTGCCAGCAGTGCAAGGGGCTGGAATAGCAATCAGCCCCAGCATTTT. Translation: CASSARGWNSNQPQHF.

This clone appeared once. The J gene is TRBJ1-1, the V gene TRBV30; D possibly corresponds to TRBD1 (6 bases). Between the trimmed V and J ends, which lost 3 bases and 3 bases, there was a span of 8 bases. CDR3 length equals 12 residues. Germline V gene lookup returns CDR1 GTSNPN and CDR2 SVGIG (reference sequence). The CDR3 sequence: CAWSRQDTEAFF. As DNA, the CDR3 is TGTGCCTGGAGCCGACAGGACACTGAAGCTTTCTTT.

With regard to this clone: Compared with germline, one end of the junction differs, possibly owing to a read error. The chain couples TRBV29-1 to TRBJ2-3; 7 positions match TRBD2. CDR1 and CDR2 from the germline V gene are SQVTM and ANQGSEA. This CDR3 spans 8 amino acids. CDR3 amino acids: CSPGGLNF. CDR3 nucleotide sequence: TGCAGCCCGGGGGGTTTAAATTTT.

This chain links TRBV9 with TRBJ2-1, with TRBD2 matching 9 bases. Losses at the gene ends were 6 bases for V and 9 bases for J; bases not matched to a gene: 7. CDR1 SGDLS and CDR2 YYNGEE come from the germline V gene. The CDR3 runs 13 residues. The CDR3 bases are TGTGCCAGCACCATAGCGGGGGCAGGTGAGCAGTTCTTC. Residues: CASTIAGAGEQFF.

The chain is built from TRBV6-1 and TRBJ2-7; perhaps TRBD2 as D (7 bases). Germline loops: CDR1 MNHNS, CDR2 SASEGT. The CDR3 is made up of 14 amino acids. V dropped 6 bases and J dropped 2 bases, with 14 bases sitting between them. The CDR3 DNA is TGTGCCAGCAGCCCCACAGGGAGGGCCTACGAGCAGTACTTC. Translating gives CASSPTGRAYEQYF.

Only a few counts were recorded for this clone. The rearrangement joins TRBV4-1 to TRBJ1-4, with 7 nucleotides matching TRBD1. The CDR3 contains 15 residues. V lost 0 bases, J lost 7 bases, and 5 bases stayed unmatched. Germline CDR1 reads MGHRA; CDR2 reads YSYEKL. In DNA, the CDR3 is TGCGCCAGCAGCCAAGATCCAGGGGGAGGTGAAAAACTGTTTTTT. It yields the protein CASSQDPGGGEKLFF.

This chain connects TRBV10-2 to TRBJ1-5; TRBD1 aligns across 7 bases. Germline assignment: CDR1 WSHSY and CDR2 SAAADI. V was pared by 0 bases and J by 7 bases, with 6 bases of the junction left unmatched. CDR3 length equals 15 residues. CDR3 loop: CASSESEAGGQPQHF. The CDR3 DNA follows: TGCGCCAGCAGTGAGTCGGAGGCAGGGGGACAGCCCCAGCATTTT.

The chain couples TRBV6-5 to TRBJ2-1; 8 bases are a match to TRBD2. The CDR3 sequence is 15 residues long. The junction had 7 bases not matched to a gene; V was cut back by 6 bases and J by 3 bases. Germline assignment: CDR1 MNHEY and CDR2 SVGAGI. CDR3 loop: CASSKREGLYNEQFF. CDR3 bases: TGTGCCAGCAGCAAACGGGAGGGCCTCTACAATGAGCAGTTCTTC.

This clone was seen a single time. The chain combines TRBV7-2 with TRBJ2-3; 7 bases agree with TRBD2. The germline CDR1 and CDR2 sequences are SGHTA and FQGNSA. The CDR3 is made up of 15 amino acids. V shed 3 bases and J 4 bases; nucleotides not matched to a gene: 7. Here the CDR3 reads CASSFSGTKSDTQYF. DNA for the CDR3: TGTGCCAGCAGCTTCTCCGGGACTAAGTCAGATACGCAGTATTTT. Complete variable domain (other parts from reference TRBV7-2 and TRBJ2-3): GAGVSQSPSNKVTEKGKDVELRCDPISGHTALYWYRQSLGQGLEFLIYFQGNSAPDKSGLPSDRFSAERTGGSVSTLTIQRTQQEDSAVYLCASSFSGTKSDTQYFGPGTRLTVL.

The V and J genes are TRBV6-1 and TRBJ2-2, with D perhaps matching TRBD2 (6 bases). The CDR3 spans 13 residues. Per germline, CDR1 MNHNS and CDR2 SASEGT. Trimming pared 6 bases from V and 4 bases from J, leaving 9 bases between. CDR3 loop: CASSTGLTGELFF. CDR3 sequence (DNA): TGTGCCAGCAGCACGGGACTCACCGGGGAGCTGTTTTTT.

The gene calls are TRBV5-1 and TRBJ2-1; TRBD2 matches at 9 bases. The length of the CDR3 is 15 residues. Germline V gives CDR1 SGHRS, CDR2 YFSETQ. Unmatched junction bases numbered 6, after V lost 7 bases and J lost 1 base. In DNA, the CDR3 is TGCGCCAGCCGATTTAGCGGGGGTTCCTACAATGAGCAGTTCTTC. Encoded protein: CASRFSGGSYNEQFF. The variable domain in full, with the rest retrieved from reference TRBV5-1 and TRBJ2-1, is KAGVTQTPRYLIKTRGQQVTLSCSPISGHRSVSWYQQTPGQGLQFLFEYFSETQRNKGNFPGRFSGRQFSNSRSEMNVSTLELGDSALYLCASRFSGGSYNEQFFGPGTRLTVL.

The chain employs TRBV10-1 and TRBJ2-1; 7 bases match TRBD2. There are 15 residues in the CDR3. CDR1 is WNHNN and CDR2 is SYGVQD in the germline V gene (reference sequence). The J segment lost 4 bases and the V segment lost 6 bases, leaving 9 bases of the junction unmatched. CDR3 residues: CASSISSGLYNEQFF. CDR3 DNA: TGCGCCAGCAGCATCAGTAGCGGGCTTTACAATGAGCAGTTCTTC.

J is TRBJ1-2 and V is TRBV2, with D uncertain. The germline CDR1 and CDR2 sequences are SNHLY and FYNNEI. The CDR3 extends over 17 amino acids. Trimming took 4 bases from V and 0 from J, leaving 18 bases between them. The CDR3 loop reads CASSVPGWRHANYGYTF. The CDR3 coding sequence is TGTGCCAGCAGTGTGCCGGGGTGGAGACACGCTAACTATGGCTACACCTTC.

The rearrangement uses TRBV7-9 and TRBJ2-3, with 10 bases aligning to TRBD1. The CDR3 contains 16 residues. Germline CDR1 is SEHNR and CDR2 is FQNEAQ (reference sequence). V trimming: 5 bases; J trimming: 2 bases; junction bases outside the gene matches: 7. DNA for the CDR3: TGTGCCAGCAGCGGGATCGGGACAGGGGACACAGATACGCAGTATTTT. The encoded protein is CASSGIGTGDTDTQYF.

This clone appeared a few times. The same CDR3 can be traced to other DNA sequences in this sample. V gene TRBV9 combines with J gene TRBJ2-2, with D possibly matching TRBD1 (5 bases). The ends were cut back, 1 base at V and 0 bases at J, with 7 bases in the middle. The CDR3 loop spans 15 amino acids. Germline V CDR1 and CDR2: SGDLS, YYNGEE. CDR3 protein: CASSVLGANTGELFF. The DNA of the CDR3 is TGTGCCAGCAGCGTATTAGGGGCGAACACCGGGGAGCTGTTTTTT.

This clone was found once. V is TRBV12-5 and J is TRBJ1-1, with D possibly TRBD1 on 5 matching bases. Germline-derived CDR1 and CDR2 are LGHNT and FRNRAP. CDR3 length equals 15 residues. V lost 2 bases and J 3 bases, leaving 13 bases between the germline ends. The CDR3 loop is CASGLIAGYYTEAFF. The CDR3 DNA follows: TGTGCTAGTGGTTTGATAGCAGGGTACTACACTGAAGCTTTCTTT.